What follows describes a single TCR beta chain. What it binds is unknown. The sample comes from a study of cytomegalovirus exposure and HLA in healthy donors. The PCR used 60 Vbeta and 13 Jbeta primers. Produced via immunoSEQ multiplex PCR; TCRdb's table is partial and in-frame only. This table has fewer than 120,000 clones, about three quarters appearing once. General study findings and limits: Versus the approximately 700-donor mean, an Asian-associated ancestry cluster reportedly showed fewer N-insertions in a later analysis. What a later analysis showed was that several of the most significant clusters appeared linked to common viral pathogens. Presence/absence results assume similar sequencing depth per donor, which may not hold. TCR beta V segments were, for the most part, productive about 87% or about 30% of the time in an earlier analysis.

This CDR3 region has 12 residues. V was trimmed by 3 bases and J by 0 bases, leaving 6 bases between them. The V gene's germline CDR1 is SQVTM and CDR2 ANQGSEA. The sequencing input was PBMCs. V gene TRBV29-1 combines with J gene TRBJ2-7; D call uncertain. This receptor was taken from a woman aged 55-69 years in good health and CMV-seropositive. The CDR3 DNA sequence: TGCAGCGTTGAGGGCTCCTCCTACGAGCAGTACTTC. Residues: CSVEGSSYEQYF.